This T cell receptor (beta chain) was sequenced for a study of radiotherapy plus CTLA-4 blockade in lung cancer. Clones were read by immunoSEQ multiplex PCR, and TCRdb kept only the in-frame ones, dropping some. The sample lists some 110,000 clones; 85% were seen once. The sequence was obtained from a human donor with non-small cell lung cancer that progressed on radiotherapy plus ipilimumab. Some clones in this sample may be carry-over from other donors' samples. Here the sequenced sample was peripheral blood, taken from a patient treated with radiotherapy plus ipilimumab.

The CDR3 protein is CASSSWTGSNEQFF. Here the CDR3 DNA reads TGCGCCAGCAGCTCTTGGACGGGGAGCAATGAGCAGTTCTTC. This chain uses TRBV5-1 with TRBJ2-1; possibly TRBD2 for D (5 bases). The CDR3 covers 14 residues. V was clipped by 3 bases and J by 6 bases, with 13 bases between them. CDR1 is SGHRS, CDR2 YFSETQ, per germline.